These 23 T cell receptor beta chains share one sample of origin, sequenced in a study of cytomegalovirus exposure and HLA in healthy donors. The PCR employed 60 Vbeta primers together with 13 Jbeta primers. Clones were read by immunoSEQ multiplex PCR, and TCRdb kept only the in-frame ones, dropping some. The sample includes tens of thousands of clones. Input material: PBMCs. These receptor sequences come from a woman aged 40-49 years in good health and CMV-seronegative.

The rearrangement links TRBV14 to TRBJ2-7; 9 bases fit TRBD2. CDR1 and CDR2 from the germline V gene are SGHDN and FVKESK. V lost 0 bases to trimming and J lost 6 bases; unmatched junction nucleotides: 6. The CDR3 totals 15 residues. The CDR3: CASSQERGGLSEQYF. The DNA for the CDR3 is TGTGCCAGCAGCCAAGAGCGGGGGGGCCTAAGCGAGCAGTACTTC.

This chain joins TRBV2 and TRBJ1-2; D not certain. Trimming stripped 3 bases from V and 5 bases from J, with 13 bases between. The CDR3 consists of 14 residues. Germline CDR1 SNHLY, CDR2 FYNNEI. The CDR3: CASSELGEGYGYTF. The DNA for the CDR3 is TGTGCCAGCAGTGAGCTCGGGGAGGGATATGGCTACACCTTC.

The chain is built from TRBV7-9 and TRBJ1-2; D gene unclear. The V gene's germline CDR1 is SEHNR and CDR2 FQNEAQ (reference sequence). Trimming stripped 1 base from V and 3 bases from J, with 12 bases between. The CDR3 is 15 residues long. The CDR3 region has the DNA TGTGCCAGCAGCTTAGAACCTAGATCGGACTATGGCTACACCTTC. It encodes CASSLEPRSDYGYTF.

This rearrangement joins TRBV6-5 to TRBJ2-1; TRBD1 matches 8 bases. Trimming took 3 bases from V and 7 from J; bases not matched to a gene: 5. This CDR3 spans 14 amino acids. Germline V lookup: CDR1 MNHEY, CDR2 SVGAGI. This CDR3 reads CASSYSRTGNEQFF. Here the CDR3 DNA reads TGTGCCAGCAGTTATTCGAGGACAGGGAATGAGCAGTTCTTC.

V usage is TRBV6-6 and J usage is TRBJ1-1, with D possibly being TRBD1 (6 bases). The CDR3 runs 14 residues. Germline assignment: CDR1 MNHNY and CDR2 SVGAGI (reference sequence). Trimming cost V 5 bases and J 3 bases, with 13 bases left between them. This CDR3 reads CASSGDRWDTEAFF. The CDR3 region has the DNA TGTGCCAGCAGTGGCGACAGGTGGGACACTGAAGCTTTCTTT.

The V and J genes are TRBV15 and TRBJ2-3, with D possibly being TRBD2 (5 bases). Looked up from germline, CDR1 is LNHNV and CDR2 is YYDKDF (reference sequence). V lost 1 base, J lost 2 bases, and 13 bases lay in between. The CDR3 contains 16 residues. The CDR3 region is CATSRGYRRNTDTQYF. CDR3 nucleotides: TGTGCCACCAGCAGAGGGTATCGGAGGAACACAGATACGCAGTATTTT.

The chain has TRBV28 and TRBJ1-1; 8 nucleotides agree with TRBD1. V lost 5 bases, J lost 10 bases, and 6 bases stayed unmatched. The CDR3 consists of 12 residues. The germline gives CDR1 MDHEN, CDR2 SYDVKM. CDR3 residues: CASSPPDRAAFF. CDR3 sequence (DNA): TGTGCCAGCAGTCCCCCGGACAGGGCAGCTTTCTTT.

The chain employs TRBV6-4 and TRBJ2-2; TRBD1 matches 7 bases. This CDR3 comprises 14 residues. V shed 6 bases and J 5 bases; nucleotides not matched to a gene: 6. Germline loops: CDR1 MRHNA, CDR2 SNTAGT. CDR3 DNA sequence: TGTGCCAGCAGAGGGGGCCTGGAGACCGGGGAGCTGTTTTTT. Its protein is CASRGGLETGELFF.

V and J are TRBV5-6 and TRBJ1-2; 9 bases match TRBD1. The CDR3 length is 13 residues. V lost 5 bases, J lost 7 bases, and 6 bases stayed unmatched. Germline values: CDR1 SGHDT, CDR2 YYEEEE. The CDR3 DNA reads TGTGCCAGCAGGGGACAGGGTTGGACTGGCTACACCTTC. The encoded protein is CASRGQGWTGYTF.

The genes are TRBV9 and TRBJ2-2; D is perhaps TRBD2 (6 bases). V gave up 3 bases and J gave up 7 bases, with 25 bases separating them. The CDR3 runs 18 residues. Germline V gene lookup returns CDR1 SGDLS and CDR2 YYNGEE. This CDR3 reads CASSAWGWRGELSGELFF. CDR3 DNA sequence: TGTGCCAGCAGCGCATGGGGGTGGCGGGGTGAGCTCAGCGGGGAGCTGTTTTTT.

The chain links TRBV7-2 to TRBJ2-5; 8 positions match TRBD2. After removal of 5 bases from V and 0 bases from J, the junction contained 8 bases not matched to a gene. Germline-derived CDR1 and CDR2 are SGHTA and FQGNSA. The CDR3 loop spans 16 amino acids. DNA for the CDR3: TGTGCCAGCAGCCCCACTAGCGGTGCGTACCAAGAGACCCAGTACTTC. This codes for CASSPTSGAYQETQYF.

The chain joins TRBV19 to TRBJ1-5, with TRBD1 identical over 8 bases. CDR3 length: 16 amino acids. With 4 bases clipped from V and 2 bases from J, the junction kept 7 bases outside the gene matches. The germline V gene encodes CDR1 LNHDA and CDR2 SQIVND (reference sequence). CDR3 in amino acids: CASSTRTGNRNQPQHF. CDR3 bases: TGTGCCAGTAGTACTCGGACAGGGAATCGCAATCAGCCCCAGCATTTT.

The DNA for the CDR3 is TGTGCCAGCAGCCAGCCGACTAGTGCGGAGACCCAGTACTTC. Amino acid sequence: CASSQPTSAETQYF. This rearrangement joins TRBV7-9 to TRBJ2-5, with D possibly TRBD2 on 6 matching bases. Looked up from germline, CDR1 is SEHNR and CDR2 is FQNEAQ (reference sequence). Trimming took off 5 bases at V and 5 bases at J, with 15 bases between the two ends. The CDR3 is 14 amino acids.

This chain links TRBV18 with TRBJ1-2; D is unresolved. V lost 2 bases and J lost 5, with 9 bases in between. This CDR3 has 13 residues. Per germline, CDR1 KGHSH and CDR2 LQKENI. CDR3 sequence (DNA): TGTGCCAGCTCACCAACCGGGAATTATGGCTACACCTTC. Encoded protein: CASSPTGNYGYTF.

The CDR3 is CASGLDRVEFF. DNA of the CDR3: TGTGCTAGTGGTCTTGACAGGGTGGAGTTCTTC. The rearrangement uses TRBV12-5 and TRBJ2-1; 7 bases are a match to TRBD1. The V segment lost 5 bases and the J segment 14 bases; nucleotides outside the gene matches: 6. The CDR3 has 11 amino acids. Germline V gives CDR1 LGHNT, CDR2 FRNRAP.

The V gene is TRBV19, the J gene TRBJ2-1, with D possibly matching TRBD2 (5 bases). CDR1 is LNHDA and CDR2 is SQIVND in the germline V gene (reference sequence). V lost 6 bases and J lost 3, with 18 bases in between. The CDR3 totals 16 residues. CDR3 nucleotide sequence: TGTGCCAGTAGGAAGGAGGTTGGAGTGAACTACAATGAGCAGTTCTTC. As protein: CASRKEVGVNYNEQFF.

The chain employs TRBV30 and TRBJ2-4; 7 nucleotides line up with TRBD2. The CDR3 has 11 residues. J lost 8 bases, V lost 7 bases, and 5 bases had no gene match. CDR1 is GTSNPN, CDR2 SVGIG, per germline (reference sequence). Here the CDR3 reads CASSGGDIQYF. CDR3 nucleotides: TGTGCCTCCTCGGGGGGTGACATTCAGTACTTC.

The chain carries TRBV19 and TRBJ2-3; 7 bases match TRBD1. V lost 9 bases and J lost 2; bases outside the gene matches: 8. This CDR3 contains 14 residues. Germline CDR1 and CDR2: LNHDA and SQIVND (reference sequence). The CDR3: CASGRTGVTDTQYF. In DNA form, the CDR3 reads TGTGCCAGCGGCCGGACAGGAGTCACAGATACGCAGTATTTT.

CDR3 coding DNA: TGTGCCAGCAGACCCCATTCAGGGGGCGGGAACTATGGCTACACCTTC. This codes for CASRPHSGGGNYGYTF. The chain joins TRBV28 to TRBJ1-2; 8 nucleotides match TRBD1. Looked up from germline, CDR1 is MDHEN and CDR2 is SYDVKM. V was clipped by 6 bases and J by 2 bases; unmatched bases: 11. This CDR3 region has 16 residues.

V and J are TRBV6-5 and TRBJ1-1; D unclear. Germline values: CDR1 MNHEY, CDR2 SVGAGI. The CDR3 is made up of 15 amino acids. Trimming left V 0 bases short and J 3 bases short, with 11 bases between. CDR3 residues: CASSYSTNLDTEAFF. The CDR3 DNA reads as TGTGCCAGCAGTTACTCAACAAATCTTGACACTGAAGCTTTCTTT.

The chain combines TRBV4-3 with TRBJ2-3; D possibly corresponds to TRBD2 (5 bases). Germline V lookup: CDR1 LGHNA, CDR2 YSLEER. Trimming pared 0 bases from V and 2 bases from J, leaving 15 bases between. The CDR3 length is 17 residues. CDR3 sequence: CASSQDSGLANTDTQYF. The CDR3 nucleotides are TGCGCCAGCAGCCAAGATTCAGGATTAGCGAACACAGATACGCAGTATTTT.

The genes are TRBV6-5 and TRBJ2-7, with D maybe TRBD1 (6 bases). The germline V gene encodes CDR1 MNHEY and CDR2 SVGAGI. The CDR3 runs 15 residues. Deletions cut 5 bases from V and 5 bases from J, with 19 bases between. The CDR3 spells CASSLKGRGFHEQYF. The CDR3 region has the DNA TGTGCCAGCAGTCTCAAAGGCAGGGGTTTTCACGAGCAGTACTTC.

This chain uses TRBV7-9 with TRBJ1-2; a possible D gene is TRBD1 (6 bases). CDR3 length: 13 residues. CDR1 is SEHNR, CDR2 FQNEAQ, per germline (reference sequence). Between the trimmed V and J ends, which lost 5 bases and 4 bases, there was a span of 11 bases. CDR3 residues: CASSADRIYGYTF. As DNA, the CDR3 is TGTGCCAGCAGCGCAGACAGGATCTATGGCTACACCTTC.